The 3 T cell receptor beta chains in this list originate from one sample, sequenced in a study of quantifying T cell responses using KT2 cells. On the study more broadly: cDNA was made from DNase-treated RNA using alpha and beta constant primers.

Each cDNA got a UMI-containing oligo ligated at its 3' end. The first PCR ran 4 to 5 cycles with an equimolar RC1.1 and RC1.2 beta primer mix. TCRdb used MiXCR to reprocess the UMI-ligation and nested PCR reads, holding one entry per CDR3 protein. The data contain tens of thousands of distinct CDR3 sequences, 7.3% of them singletons. Input material: PBMCs spiked with cells of the T cell clone KT2. Source of these receptors: a human donor.

This clonotype has only a few counts. The gene calls are TRBV9 and TRBJ2-3, with D unclear. Germline V CDR1 and CDR2: SGDLS, YYNGEE. Trimming removed 1 base at V and 5 bases at J, with 14 bases between. The CDR3 totals 15 residues. In nucleotides, the CDR3 is TGTGCCAGCAGCGTATTTGCGAACCCCGAAGATACGCAGTATTTT. This codes for CASSVFANPEDTQYF.

Ten or more counts support this clonotype. The genes are TRBV20-1 and TRBJ2-3; TRBD2 matches 7 bases. Germline CDR1 DFQATT, CDR2 SNEGSKA (reference sequence). The V and J ends lost 2 bases and 2 bases, in that order; junction bases with no gene match: 4. The CDR3 extends over 14 amino acids. In nucleotides, the CDR3 is TGCAGTGCTAGACTAGCGGAGCTCACAGATACGCAGTATTTT. Encoded protein: CSARLAELTDTQYF.

This clonotype was detected ten times or more. The gene calls are TRBV7-2 and TRBJ1-2, with D maybe TRBD1 (6 bases). CDR1 SGHTA and CDR2 FQGNSA come from the germline V gene. The CDR3 loop spans 14 amino acids. Trimming pared 2 bases from V and 2 bases from J, leaving 9 bases between. CDR3 DNA sequence: TGTGCCAGCAGCTTAAGGGACAAGAACTATGGCTACACCTTC. Its protein product is CASSLRDKNYGYTF.